The subject of this entry is one TCR beta chain. This sample is drawn from a study of shared clonotypes between healthy human individuals. Trimming took off 6 bases at V and 5 bases at J, with 20 bases between the two ends. This CDR3 contains 15 residues. The germline CDR1 and CDR2 sequences are SNHLY and FYNNEI. Some clones are missing from TCRdb's copy, which holds only in-frame ones; the method was immunoSEQ multiplex PCR. The sample has 2 million to 2.5 million clones; approximately 94% are singletons. This sequence originates from a man between 18 and 29 years old in good health. J is TRBJ2-7 and V is TRBV2; weak D call: TRBD1 (5 bases). The sample taken for sequencing was naive CD4+ T cells sorted from blood. As to subset: CD45RA+ positively selected. CDR3 coding DNA: TGTGCCAGCAGCCCGAGAAGGACAAATAGTGACGAGCAGTACTTC. Its protein is CASSPRRTNSDEQYF.